Each of the 25 T cell receptor beta chains below was sequenced from the same sample in a study of identical twins. From the 5' RACE reads, TCRdb called clonotypes with MiXCR, one entry per CDR3 protein. The sample has about 340,000 distinct CDR3 sequences, 7% to 9.5% seen once. The sequenced sample was naive T cells sorted from blood. These receptors came from a woman aged 50 to 60 in good health.

This clonotype was counted many times. The chain links TRBV12-3 or TRBV12-4 to TRBJ1-1; tentative D call: TRBD1 (5 bases). The CDR3 length is 17 residues. V lost 2 bases to trimming and J lost 0 bases, with 16 bases between them. This CDR3 reads CASSLSDWGGMNTEAFF. The CDR3 nucleotides read TGTGCCAGCAGTTTATCGGACTGGGGGGGGATGAACACTGAAGCTTTCTTT.

The J gene is TRBJ2-7, the V gene TRBV7-9; 7 bases are a match to TRBD2. The V gene's germline CDR1 is SEHNR and CDR2 FQNEAQ (reference sequence). This CDR3 contains 15 residues. The J segment lost 2 bases and the V segment lost 2 bases, leaving 6 bases of the junction unmatched. CDR3 loop: CASSLSLAAPYEQYF. The CDR3 DNA is TGTGCCAGCAGCTTAAGCCTAGCGGCACCCTACGAGCAGTACTTC.

The chain carries TRBV11-1 and TRBJ2-7; D is ambiguous. The V gene's germline CDR1 is SGHAT and CDR2 FQDESV (reference sequence). Trimming cost V 5 bases and J 3 bases, with 11 bases left between them. This CDR3 is built from 13 residues. CDR3 nucleotides: TGTGCCAGCAGCCCGAGTCTAGGCTACGAGCAGTACTTC. Protein sequence: CASSPSLGYEQYF.

This clonotype has a handful of counts. This chain connects TRBV4-1 to TRBJ1-4; a possible D gene is TRBD1 (6 bases). Germline V CDR1 and CDR2: MGHRA, YSYEKL. V was cut by 3 bases and J by 8 bases, with 19 bases left in between. CDR3 length equals 16 residues. This CDR3 reads CASSQGTRGGEEKLFF. The CDR3 bases are TGCGCCAGCAGCCAGGGAACTAGGGGGGGAGAAGAAAAACTGTTTTTT.

V gene TRBV3-1 combines with J gene TRBJ1-5; no reliable D call. Germline lookup yields CDR1 LGHDT and CDR2 YNNKEL (reference sequence). This CDR3 has 13 residues. With 5 bases removed from V and 5 bases from J, the gap between germline ends came to 10 bases. The CDR3 loop is CASSNIPDQPQHF. Written as DNA, the CDR3 is TGTGCCAGCAGCAACATCCCAGATCAGCCCCAGCATTTT.

The chain links TRBV5-1 to TRBJ2-3; TRBD2 agrees at 9 bases. The germline gives CDR1 SGHRS, CDR2 YFSETQ. Unmatched junction bases numbered 6, after V lost 7 bases and J lost 6 bases. The CDR3 spans 13 residues. DNA of the CDR3: TGCGCCAGCCAGGAAGCGGGAGGTGATACGCAGTATTTT. This encodes CASQEAGGDTQYF.

This clonotype came up a few times. The chain employs TRBV2 and TRBJ2-1; 11 bases are shared with TRBD2. There are 16 residues in the CDR3. CDR1 and CDR2 from the germline V gene are SNHLY and FYNNEI. V trimming: 6 bases; J trimming: 10 bases; junction bases outside the gene matches: 14. The DNA for the CDR3 is TGTGCCAGCAGCGCTACTAGCGGGAGAGCAGGTGGGGAGCAGTTCTTC. The encoded protein is CASSATSGRAGGEQFF. The whole variable domain, filled in from reference TRBV2 and TRBJ2-1, reads EPEVTQTPSHQVTQMGQEVILRCVPISNHLYFYWYRQILGQKVEFLVSFYNNEISEKSEIFDDQFSVERPDGSNFTLKIRSTKLEDSAMYFCASSATSGRAGGEQFFGPGTRLTVL.

This clonotype was seen repeatedly, ten times or more. DNA for the CDR3: TGTGCCAGCAGCGGGAACCATTACAATGAGCAGTTCTTC. Encoded protein: CASSGNHYNEQFF. The chain has TRBV9 and TRBJ2-1; D ambiguous. V was cut by 3 bases and J by 4 bases, with 8 bases left in between. CDR1 SGDLS and CDR2 YYNGEE come from the germline V gene. This CDR3 comprises 13 residues.

This clonotype was observed many times. The junction does not match germline at one end; this may be a read error. CDR3 in amino acids: CSVYGGTEAFF. The CDR3 DNA reads TGCAGCGTTTACGGGGGGACTGAAGCTTTTTTT. V usage is TRBV29-1 and J usage is TRBJ1-1; possibly TRBD1 for D (5 bases). CDR3 size: 11 residues. Germline V gene lookup returns CDR1 SQVTM and CDR2 ANQGSEA.

This clonotype has a count of ten or more. The V call is TRBV4-2, the J call TRBJ2-7; perhaps TRBD2 as D (6 bases). The CDR3 covers 15 residues. V lost 0 bases, J lost 6 bases, and 15 bases lay in between. Germline V CDR1 and CDR2: LGHNA, YNFKEQ. The CDR3 here is CASSQDRRADSEQYF. In DNA form, the CDR3 reads TGTGCCAGCAGCCAAGACCGGAGGGCGGACTCCGAGCAGTACTTC.

This sequence joins TRBV10-3 and TRBJ2-5, with D tentatively TRBD1 (5 bases). With 6 bases removed from V and 3 bases from J, the gap between germline ends came to 8 bases. Germline CDR1 reads ENHRY; CDR2 reads SYGVKD. This CDR3 has 12 amino acids. CDR3 DNA: TGTGCCATCAGGGGCAGGGAAGAGACCCAGTACTTC. This codes for CAIRGREETQYF.

J is TRBJ2-1 and V is TRBV5-1; the D gene is possibly TRBD2 (5 bases). Trimming cost V 0 bases and J 10 bases, with 11 bases left between them. The germline V gene encodes CDR1 SGHRS and CDR2 YFSETQ. The CDR3 has 13 residues. The CDR3: CASSLAAGGEQFF. In DNA, the CDR3 is TGCGCCAGCAGCTTGGCCGCGGGCGGGGAGCAGTTCTTC.

The chain is built from TRBV5-4 and TRBJ1-2; 8 bases match TRBD1. This CDR3 spans 16 amino acids. J lost 3 bases, V lost 1 base, and 8 bases had no gene match. The germline V gene has CDR1 SGHNT and CDR2 YYREEE (reference sequence). DNA of the CDR3: TGTGCCAGCAGCTTGTGGGAAACAGGGGGTTACTATGGCTACACCTTC. This encodes CASSLWETGGYYGYTF. Supplemented by reference TRBV5-4 and TRBJ1-2, the full variable domain reads ETGVTQSPTHLIKTRGQQVTLRCSSQSGHNTVSWYQQALGQGPQFIFQYYREEENGRGNFPPRFSGLQFPNYSSELNVNALELDDSALYLCASSLWETGGYYGYTFGSGTRLTVV.

V usage is TRBV6-1 and J usage is TRBJ1-5; no firm D call. The CDR3 contains 13 residues. Per the germline V gene, CDR1 is MNHNS and CDR2 is SASEGT. Trimming shortened V by 7 bases and J by 2 bases, and 9 bases separated the two germline ends. CDR3 amino acids: CASKPIGNQPQHF. The CDR3 bases are TGTGCCAGCAAACCCATTGGCAATCAGCCCCAGCATTTT.

This clonotype was seen ten or more times. The V gene is TRBV9, the J gene TRBJ2-3; D is unclear. The V gene lost 4 bases and the J gene lost 2 bases, with 5 bases spanning the gap. Germline CDR1 and CDR2: SGDLS and YYNGEE. This CDR3 spans 12 amino acids. CDR3 in amino acids: CASSSNTDTQYF. Written as DNA, the CDR3 is TGTGCCAGCAGCTCCAACACAGATACGCAGTATTTT.

This clonotype was seen many times. The V call is TRBV12-3 or TRBV12-4, the J call TRBJ2-1; D is undetermined. The V gene lost 6 bases and the J gene lost 5 bases, with 14 bases spanning the gap. There are 14 residues in the CDR3. This chain's CDR3 is CASSLLGTDNEQFF. The CDR3 coding sequence is TGTGCCAGCAGCTTGCTAGGTACAGACAATGAGCAGTTCTTC.

The chain links TRBV11-3 to TRBJ2-7; unclear D gene. The V end lost 0 bases, the J end lost 4 bases, and 16 bases lay between the germline ends. Germline V CDR1 and CDR2: SGHNT, YENEEA. The CDR3 extends over 16 amino acids. CDR3 loop: CASSLDRPASRYEQYF. The DNA of the CDR3 is TGTGCCAGCAGCTTAGACAGGCCAGCCTCGAGGTACGAGCAGTACTTC.

Only a few counts were recorded for this clonotype. The chain couples TRBV29-1 to TRBJ2-3, with TRBD2 matching over 10 bases. The CDR3 has 16 residues. CDR1 and CDR2 (germline): SQVTM, ANQGSEA. The ends lost 7 bases at V and 3 bases at J; junction bases unmatched: 13. This CDR3 is CSADPVKTSGTDTQYF. The CDR3 DNA sequence: TGCAGCGCTGATCCAGTCAAGACTAGCGGGACAGATACGCAGTATTTT.

This clonotype was detected many times. This rearrangement joins TRBV12-3 or TRBV12-4 to TRBJ2-7, with D tentatively TRBD2 (6 bases). This CDR3 comprises 15 residues. The germline V and J ends were trimmed by 5 bases and 2 bases, with 16 bases remaining between them. The CDR3 loop reads CASSPTRGDAYEQYF. CDR3 DNA: TGTGCCAGCAGTCCGACTAGGGGAGATGCCTACGAGCAGTACTTC.

This sequence joins TRBV27 and TRBJ1-1, with 7 bases aligning to TRBD1. Germline CDR1 is MNHEY and CDR2 is SMNVEV (reference sequence). CDR3 size: 14 residues. With 10 bases clipped from V and 7 bases from J, the junction kept 15 bases outside the gene matches. CDR3 amino acids: CATNPGGVRSEAFF. The CDR3 DNA is TGTGCCACCAATCCAGGGGGTGTTCGAAGTGAAGCTTTCTTT.

The chain employs TRBV10-2 and TRBJ2-7; a weak D match, TRBD2 (7 bases). V lost 3 bases and J lost 5, with 11 bases in between. Germline V CDR1 and CDR2: WSHSY, SAAADI. The CDR3 length is 13 residues. The CDR3 here is CASSERGAHEQYF. The CDR3, as DNA: TGCGCCAGCAGTGAACGGGGGGCCCACGAGCAGTACTTC.

The table lists this clonotype with many counts. V gene TRBV10-2 combines with J gene TRBJ2-7, with no clear D. This CDR3 has 15 residues. Germline V lookup: CDR1 WSHSY, CDR2 SAAADI. V was clipped by 6 bases and J by 0 bases, with 15 bases between them. The CDR3 nucleotides read TGCGCCAGCAGACCTTCTACAACCGGCTCCTACGAGCAGTACTTC. Amino acids: CASRPSTTGSYEQYF.

In its sample, this clonotype was seen a few times. This chain joins TRBV3-1 and TRBJ2-1; TRBD2 matches at 9 bases. The V segment lost 1 base and the J segment 7 bases; nucleotides outside the gene matches: 5. This CDR3 contains 15 residues. Per the germline V gene, CDR1 is LGHDT and CDR2 is YNNKEL (reference sequence). The CDR3 DNA reads as TGTGCCAGCAGCCAAGCTGGACTAGCGAGTAATGAGCAGTTCTTC. Translating gives CASSQAGLASNEQFF.

This clonotype was seen a few times. In nucleotides, the CDR3 is TGCAGTGCTAGATCTTCGACAGGTAGCTCCTACAATGAGCAGTTCTTC. It codes for CSARSSTGSSYNEQFF. J is TRBJ2-1 and V is TRBV20-1; D is perhaps TRBD1 (6 bases). CDR1 and CDR2 from the germline V gene are DFQATT and SNEGSKA (reference sequence). Trimming took 2 bases from V and 0 from J, leaving 14 bases between them. The CDR3 is 16 amino acids.

This chain uses TRBV12-3 or TRBV12-4 with TRBJ2-7; TRBD1 agrees at 11 bases. J gave up 4 bases and V 1 base, and 9 bases lay outside the gene matches. The CDR3 runs 17 residues. The CDR3 DNA reads as TGTGCCAGCAGTTTAGGGGACAGGGGGAATTCGGCGTACGAGCAGTACGTC. As protein: CASSLGDRGNSAYEQYV.